Reported below is one TCR beta chain. The data were taken from a study of T-cell reconstitution after alpha-beta-depleted transplantation in children. It was with unique molecular identifiers that the TCRbeta library was prepared. Via MiXCR, TCRdb re-called the PCR reads, giving one row per CDR3 protein. The repertoire includes some 490,000 distinct CDR3 sequences, around 12% of them detected once, and 4.5% to 6% sits in the top ten. CDR3 length: 16 residues. Germline lookup yields CDR1 GTSNPN and CDR2 SVGIG (reference sequence). V lost 5 bases, J lost 3 bases, and 13 bases stayed unmatched. Sequencing was performed on PBMCs from the stem cell graft donor, taken from the stem cell graft. This TCR was recovered from a human donor who donated a stem cell graft to a child with combined immunodeficiency. The J gene is TRBJ2-3, the V gene TRBV30; TRBD2 matches 8 bases. The CDR3 DNA reads as TGTGCCTGGGGGTTTACTCAGCGGGAGAGAACAGATACGCAGTATTTT. Residues: CAWGFTQRERTDTQYF. The entire variable domain, with the rest obtained from reference TRBV30 and TRBJ2-3, is as follows: SQTIHQWPATLVQPVGSPLSLECTVEGTSNPNLYWYRQAAGRGLQLLFYSVGIGQISSEVPQNLSASRPQDRQFILSSKKLLLSDSGFYLCAWGFTQRERTDTQYFGPGTRLTVL.